The entry below describes one TCR beta chain. It lacks a known antigen. No much larger clone is present one base from it, and per-base qualities are unavailable. Genomic DNA was isolated from the sorted cells so that the TCRbeta CDR3 region could be sequenced. The immunoSEQ Assay was used for sequencing of TCRbeta CDR3 regions. In TCRdb, the immuneACCESS table is reduced to in-frame sequences with V and J assigned. These tables do not hold every clone; where another copy was compared, an unresolved V gene accounts for under half, and the others remain unexplained. This sample comprises some 70,000 clones, around nine tenths of them detected only once. Together, the top ten hold about 1.3% of the sample. The trial excluded patients who had a history of autoimmune disease or who were on systemic immunosuppression. In every dose cohort, peripheral blood was drawn for TCR sequencing at baseline, cycle 4 day 1, and cycle 7 day 1. The samples were taken from a phase I, first-in-human, multicenter, open-label dose-escalation trial of ivuxolimab. Adults with locally advanced or metastatic head and neck squamous cell, hepatocellular, melanoma or renal cell carcinoma were enrolled in the trial. CD4+ and CD8+ T cells were sorted separately from peripheral blood before TCR sequencing.

This specimen belongs to a study of OX40 agonist ivuxolimab in advanced cancers. About the full investigation: Ivuxolimab was a fully human IgG2 agonistic monoclonal antibody targeting the costimulatory receptor OX40 (CD134). Three dose-escalation patients achieved partial responses, one with hepatocellular carcinoma and two with cutaneous melanoma. The purpose of peripheral TCRbeta sequencing was to test whether ivuxolimab changed TCR sequence diversity and led to clonal T-cell expansion. The paper covers the monotherapy dose-escalation part of the phase I ivuxolimab trial, which included N ≈ 50 patients. Intravenous ivuxolimab was administered to patients every 2 weeks at six dose levels: 0.01, 0.1, 0.3, 1.5, 3 and 10 mg/kg. Among the roughly 52 dose-escalation patients, 19 had hepatocellular carcinoma, 15 or so melanoma, 9 renal cell carcinoma and 9 head and neck cancer. Patients were allowed to have had prior anti-PD-1, anti-PD-L1 or anti-CTLA-4 therapy, and around 43% of the dose-escalation patients had been treated with checkpoint inhibitors. A male proportion of roughly 80% and a mean age of approximately 61 years, ranging from roughly 23 to 80, were recorded for the dose-escalation cohort.

What the research found in general, with its limitations: Low levels of normalized T-cell clonal expansion were also shown by some nonresponding patients. In the 0.1-3.0 mg/kg groups, partial responders had among the lowest normalized peripheral clonal expansion, particularly in CD8+ T cells. After ivuxolimab, more expanded clones were found on average in CD8+ T cells than in CD4+ T cells. At doses of 0.1 to 3.0 mg/kg, clonal expansion of both CD4+ and CD8+ blood T cells was observed from baseline to week 6. The antigen specificity of the peripheral T cells that underwent clonal expansion was not determined.

The germline V gene (reference sequence) supplies CDR1 SGHAT and CDR2 FQDESV. The CDR3 goes from the cysteine to the phenylalanine over 13 residues. Only the CDR3 part of the read is kept: 39 bases, read in frame from the first base. The TCR comes from an adult with an advanced solid tumor such as melanoma, head and neck, liver or kidney cancer. Recombination linked TRBV11-1 to TRBJ2-5, and TRBD1 matches 8 of the central bases. The J call is uncertain, as TRBJ2-7 better fits the DNA end. Sequencing was performed on CD4+ or CD8+ T cells sorted from blood, taken in a trial of the OX40 agonist ivuxolimab. The DNA sequence is TGTGCCAGCTCGCACAGGGGGGCCTACGAGCAGTACTTC. Translated, it reads CASSHRGAYEQYF.